This record looks at one T cell receptor beta chain sequence and its context. What it binds is not known. The primer mix had 60 Vbeta and 13 Jbeta primers. TCRdb keeps only in-frame clones here, not all; method: immunoSEQ multiplex PCR. The sample shows around 170,000 clones, approximately 84% of them seen only once. The CDR3 has 12 residues. V dropped 5 bases and J dropped 8 bases, with 13 bases sitting between them. CDR1 and CDR2 (germline): SEHNR, FQNEAQ (reference sequence). The source of the sample is a study of cytomegalovirus exposure and HLA in healthy donors. Looking at the study overall: Genetic ancestry analysis placed over 75% of the 398 donors that were genotyped in the Caucasian-associated cluster. General study results and limits: CMV antigen specificity of a few CMV-associated chains was confirmed in vitro. Per published accounts, TCR beta sequences correctly predicted the HLA-A and HLA-B alleles of most subjects.

V usage is TRBV7-9 and J usage is TRBJ2-7; maybe TRBD2 (6 bases). Sample: PBMCs. This receptor was taken from a man aged 45-65 years in good health and CMV-seronegative. The CDR3 DNA follows: TGTGCCAGCAGCCCGTCGGGGGAAAAGCAGTACTTC. Translating gives CASSPSGEKQYF.